The subject of this entry is one T cell receptor beta chain. It lacks a known antigen. No qualities accompany the bases; no much larger clone lies one base away. Participants in the prospective study were aged about 18 to 90 years, lived in under 30 United States geographic areas, and enrolled through a virtual design. In the prospective study, participants were assigned to cohorts based on the clinical history participants reported in a screening survey and a study questionnaire. Recovered participants in ImmuneRACE Cohort 3 were defined by two consecutive negative NP/OP PCR tests, clearance by a healthcare professional, or resolution of symptoms. Each participant in the prospective study had whole blood, serum and a nasopharyngeal or oropharyngeal swab collected by mobile phlebotomists. Additional blood draws and questionnaires over an approximately 2-month period could optionally be provided by prospective study participants. Prospective study blood samples were shipped either frozen or at room temperature before DNA extraction.

This record comes from a study of blood T cell repertoires in COVID-19 (dated by TCRdb to between 2020 and 2021). About the investigation overall: The collaborator samples originated in the United States, Italy and Spain and spanned the acute and convalescent phases of COVID-19. The material from the prospective study consisted of cDNA or gDNA derived from T cells, B-cell-depleted T cells, or PBMCs. The samples were drawn from the first 160 participants of the ongoing ImmuneRACE study and from 1,254 subjects provided by 6 global collaborators. Subjects who had been exposed to COVID-19, were actively infected with it, or had recovered from it provided the deeply sampled blood TCRbeta repertoires that made up the dataset. The repertoires were released in a freely available public database intended as a resource for research on the immune response to SARS-CoV-2. Where available, HLA class I and class II types were obtained from metadata supplied by the sample provider rather than from assay-based typing. The sample metadata nearly always contained a de-identified subject ID, COVID-19 status, age in years and sex.

CDR1 LNHNV and CDR2 YYDKDF are derived from the germline V gene (reference sequence). The CDR3 spans 17 residues, from the cysteine through the phenylalanine. The entry retains the CDR3 DNA only, 51 bases that are in frame from base 1. Trimmed from V: 5 bases; trimmed from J: 9 bases; junction bases lacking a gene match: 15. Here is what the overall study found, with its caveats: The quantity of clinical and demographic metadata differed by source and by participant and was supplied without curation.

The immunoSEQ Assay, a bias-controlled multiplex PCR, was used to amplify TCRbeta CDR3 regions from genomic DNA. As for how the authors treated the data: The number of nucleated cells in each sample was estimated from the amplification of reference gene primers within the assay. To quantify the absolute abundance of each unique TCRbeta CDR3 rearrangement, sequence reads were collapsed and filtered. For each sample, productive Simpson clonality was calculated by taking the square root of Simpson's diversity index across productive rearrangements. Held by TCRdb, this immuneACCESS table contains in-frame sequences only and omits some clones. Under half of the omission traces to an unresolved V gene where checked; the cause of the rest is unknown. Clone size and V and J calls were adopted from that table, with D and trimming inferred from the DNA. This sample lists some 200,000 clones; approximately 78% were detected once. The ten most abundant clones make up around 9% of the sample.

This TCR was sampled from a man aged 35-49 years who had recovered from COVID-19. Sequenced sample: PBMCs or T cells enriched from blood (not recorded which). The rearrangement combines TRBV15 with TRBJ1-6, and TRBD1 matches 8 of the central bases. The DNA sequence follows: TGTGCCACCAGCGGTAAAGGGTTGCAGGGGGCATCTTCACCCCTCCACTTT. This is translated as CATSGKGLQGASSPLHF.